This entry is about one TCR beta chain. The treatment is: preoperative locoregional IRX-2 cytokine immunotherapy. Preoperative locoregional IRX-2 cytokine immunotherapy was tested in the phase Ib source study. These data belong to a study of preoperative IRX-2 immunotherapy in early breast cancer. The germline V gene has CDR1 LGHNT and CDR2 FRNRAP. This CDR3 contains 14 residues. Germline trimming cut 7 bases from V and 6 bases from J; bases unmatched to any gene: 5. The method was immunoSEQ multiplex PCR; TCRdb's version includes in-frame clones alone and lacks a portion of them. The repertoire includes roughly 43,000 clones, approximately 94% of them detected once, and 1.6% sits in the top ten.

This chain joins TRBV12-5 and TRBJ2-1, with 11 bases identical to TRBD2. The sequence derives from a human donor with breast cancer. The source was tumor tissue, collected after IRX-2 immunotherapy. CDR3 DNA sequence: TGTGCTAGTGCTGGGACTAGCGGATTCAATGAGCAGTTCTTC. Amino acid sequence: CASAGTSGFNEQFF.